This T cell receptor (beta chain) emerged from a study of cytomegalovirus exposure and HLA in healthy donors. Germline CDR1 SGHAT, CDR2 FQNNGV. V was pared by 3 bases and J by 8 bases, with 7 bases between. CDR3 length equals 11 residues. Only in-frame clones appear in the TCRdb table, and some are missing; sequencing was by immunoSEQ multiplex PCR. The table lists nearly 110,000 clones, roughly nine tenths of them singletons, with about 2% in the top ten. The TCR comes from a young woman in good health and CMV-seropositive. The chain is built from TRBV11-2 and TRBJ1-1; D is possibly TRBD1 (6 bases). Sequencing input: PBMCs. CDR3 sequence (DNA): TGTGCCAGCAGCTTCGGGACAGAAGCTTTCTTT. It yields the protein CASSFGTEAFF.